Following are 25 T cell receptor beta chains from one sample sequenced in a study of blood T cell repertoires in COVID-19. The protocol was immunoSEQ multiplex PCR, while the TCRdb copy is restricted to in-frame clones and leaves out a portion. This table holds around 260,000 clones, around 90% found once. The sequenced sample consisted of peripheral blood. The receptor source for this set is a middle-aged woman who had recovered from COVID-19.

The chain joins TRBV4-1 to TRBJ1-2; no definite D call. This CDR3 region has 16 residues. The germline V gene has CDR1 MGHRA and CDR2 YSYEKL. With 4 bases removed from V and 0 bases from J, the gap between germline ends came to 15 bases. DNA of the CDR3: TGCGCCAGCAGCCTCGGGTCTATGGAAGCTAACTATGGCTACACCTTC. This sequence encodes CASSLGSMEANYGYTF.

CDR3 sequence: CASSFTSGQGGYGYTF. Written as DNA, the CDR3 is TGTGCCAGCAGCTTCACTTCCGGCCAGGGGGGCTATGGCTACACCTTC. The chain is built from TRBV7-9 and TRBJ1-2, with 7 bases matching TRBD1. With V trimmed by 3 bases and J by 4 bases, 11 bases remained unmatched. CDR1 and CDR2 (germline): SEHNR, FQNEAQ (reference sequence). The CDR3 spans 16 residues.

The chain links TRBV10-3 to TRBJ1-1, with a possible D match to TRBD1 (6 bases). The CDR3 loop spans 12 amino acids. From germline, CDR1 is ENHRY and CDR2 SYGVKD. V gave up 10 bases and J gave up 1 base, with 10 bases separating them. This CDR3 is CATTGQNTEAFF. In nucleotides, the CDR3 is TGTGCCACCACGGGACAGAACACTGAAGCTTTCTTT.

The chain joins TRBV7-2 to TRBJ2-7, with TRBD1 matching over 12 bases. Unmatched junction bases numbered 4, after V lost 6 bases and J lost 4 bases. The CDR3 is 14 amino acids. CDR1 is SGHTA and CDR2 is FQGNSA in the germline V gene. CDR3 region: CASRPGQGAYEQYF. CDR3 nucleotide sequence: TGTGCCAGCAGACCGGGACAGGGGGCTTACGAGCAGTACTTC.

This chain connects TRBV6-1 to TRBJ2-2; 8 bases are a match to TRBD2. V trimming: 1 base; J trimming: 7 bases; junction bases outside the gene matches: 8. The germline gives CDR1 MNHNS, CDR2 SASEGT. This CDR3 is built from 16 residues. In DNA, the CDR3 is TGTGCCAGCAGTGAAGTGGGGACTAGAAGGGACGGGGAGCTGTTTTTT. Encoded protein: CASSEVGTRRDGELFF.

With regard to this clone: Within the sample, other DNA sequences also encode this same CDR3. The chain joins TRBV18 to TRBJ2-1; no clear D. The CDR3 is made up of 15 amino acids. The germline V gene has CDR1 KGHSH and CDR2 LQKENI. The germline V and J ends were trimmed by 0 bases and 3 bases, with 9 bases remaining between them. Here the CDR3 reads CASSPPSGNYNEQFF. Here the CDR3 DNA reads TGTGCCAGCTCACCACCGTCAGGAAACTACAATGAGCAGTTCTTC.

This sequence joins TRBV5-5 and TRBJ1-2; D is possibly TRBD1 (5 bases). Germline loops: CDR1 SGHKS, CDR2 YYEKEE (reference sequence). The ends were cut back, 2 bases at V and 3 bases at J, with 11 bases in the middle. The CDR3 extends over 14 amino acids. CDR3 residues: CASSFQGGDYGYTF. In nucleotides, the CDR3 is TGTGCCAGCAGCTTCCAGGGCGGAGACTATGGCTACACCTTC.

The chain joins TRBV11-1 to TRBJ2-7; tentative D call: TRBD1 (5 bases). Germline V gene data show CDR1 as SGHAT and CDR2 as FQDESV (reference sequence). The V end lost 4 bases, the J end lost 1 base, and 14 bases lay between the germline ends. This CDR3 is 15 amino acids long. As DNA, the CDR3 is TGTGCCAGCAGCTCGTACAGTGGGGCTTCCTACGAGCAGTACTTC. Amino acids: CASSSYSGASYEQYF.

In nucleotides, the CDR3 is TGTGCCAGCAGCTTACCCCGAACTAGCGGGAGTGGTGATACGCAGTATTTT. The encoded protein is CASSLPRTSGSGDTQYF. The V gene is TRBV7-2, the J gene TRBJ2-3; 11 bases line up with TRBD2. Germline V CDR1 and CDR2: SGHTA, FQGNSA. The CDR3 covers 17 residues. Losses at the gene ends were 2 bases for V and 6 bases for J; bases not matched to a gene: 10. The complete variable domain, with remaining parts taken from reference TRBV7-2 and TRBJ2-3, reads GAGVSQSPSNKVTEKGKDVELRCDPISGHTALYWYRQSLGQGLEFLIYFQGNSAPDKSGLPSDRFSAERTGGSVSTLTIQRTQQEDSAVYLCASSLPRTSGSGDTQYFGPGTRLTVL.

The chain is built from TRBV7-6 and TRBJ2-3, with D possibly matching TRBD2 (6 bases). V dropped 1 base and J dropped 8 bases, with 19 bases sitting between them. Germline V gene data show CDR1 as SGHVS and CDR2 as FNYEAQ. This CDR3 has 16 amino acids. The DNA of the CDR3 is TGTGCCAGCAGCTTAGGCTCGGGAACTAGCCTGACTACGCAGTATTTT. Protein: CASSLGSGTSLTTQYF.

The chain joins TRBV5-6 to TRBJ2-2, with 14 bases identical to TRBD2. This CDR3 is 17 amino acids long. Germline lookup yields CDR1 SGHDT and CDR2 YYEEEE. Trimming removed 5 bases from V and 4 bases from J; junction bases left unmatched: 7. The CDR3: CASRKGLAGESTGELFF. In DNA form, the CDR3 reads TGTGCCAGCAGAAAGGGACTAGCGGGAGAGAGCACCGGGGAGCTGTTTTTT.

The chain couples TRBV30 to TRBJ1-5; no clear D. Germline-derived CDR1 and CDR2 are GTSNPN and SVGIG (reference sequence). Between the trimmed V and J ends, which lost 2 bases and 0 bases, there was a span of 5 bases. The CDR3 runs 13 residues. CDR3 amino acids: CAWSPTSNQPQHF. Here the CDR3 DNA reads TGTGCCTGGAGTCCTACTAGCAATCAGCCCCAGCATTTT.

The chain is built from TRBV18 and TRBJ2-3, with 8 bases lining up with TRBD1. The CDR3 covers 16 residues. V lost 4 bases and J lost 3; bases outside the gene matches: 9. CDR1 and CDR2 from the germline V gene are KGHSH and LQKENI. CDR3 coding DNA: TGTGCCAGCTCACAGTCGCAGGGGGCGTTTACAGATACGCAGTATTTT. It codes for CASSQSQGAFTDTQYF.

There are a few counts of this clone. This chain links TRBV11-3 with TRBJ1-4; D uncertain. Germline V gives CDR1 SGHNT, CDR2 YENEEA. The CDR3 runs 15 residues. V lost 1 base, J lost 4 bases, and 10 bases lay in between. The CDR3 here is CASSLVPAVNEKLFF. CDR3 nucleotides: TGTGCCAGCAGCTTAGTTCCGGCGGTTAATGAAAAACTGTTTTTT.

The rearrangement joins TRBV7-2 to TRBJ2-7; 7 positions match TRBD1. V was clipped by 1 base and J by 2 bases; unmatched bases: 14. Germline V lookup: CDR1 SGHTA, CDR2 FQGNSA. CDR3 length: 18 residues. The DNA for the CDR3 is TGTGCCAGCAGCTTAGATATTTCGTGGGGGACAGCAACCTACGAGCAGTACTTC. Protein: CASSLDISWGTATYEQYF. The full variable domain, its missing parts supplied by reference TRBV7-2 and TRBJ2-7, is GAGVSQSPSNKVTEKGKDVELRCDPISGHTALYWYRQSLGQGLEFLIYFQGNSAPDKSGLPSDRFSAERTGGSVSTLTIQRTQQEDSAVYLCASSLDISWGTATYEQYFGPGTRLTVT.

This clone has a single count. The CDR3 DNA is TGTGCCAGCAGTCCGATGACAGCTAGCACAGATACGCAGTATTTT. Translating gives CASSPMTASTDTQYF. This chain links TRBV27 with TRBJ2-3, with a tentative D call TRBD1 (5 bases). This CDR3 is built from 15 residues. Germline CDR1 is MNHEY and CDR2 is SMNVEV (reference sequence). Trimming left V 5 bases short and J 0 bases short, with 12 bases between.

V gene TRBV18 combines with J gene TRBJ1-3; TRBD1 might be the D (5 bases). This CDR3 spans 16 amino acids. Germline V lookup: CDR1 KGHSH, CDR2 LQKENI. V was clipped by 5 bases and J by 0 bases, with 14 bases between them. CDR3 sequence (DNA): TGTGCCAGCTCATCGGGGACTCACAACTCTGGAAACACCATATATTTT. It yields the protein CASSSGTHNSGNTIYF.

The rearrangement links TRBV9 to TRBJ2-2; 13 nucleotides line up with TRBD2. This CDR3 has 17 amino acids. Losses at the gene ends were 4 bases for V and 1 base for J; bases not matched to a gene: 4. Per germline, CDR1 SGDLS and CDR2 YYNGEE. The CDR3: CASSPGLAGENTGELFF. The DNA of the CDR3 is TGTGCCAGCAGCCCAGGACTAGCGGGGGAGAACACCGGGGAGCTGTTTTTT.

The rearrangement joins TRBV6-5 to TRBJ2-1; 7 nucleotides line up with TRBD1. Germline CDR1 and CDR2: MNHEY and SVGAGI. Trimming took 7 bases from V and 4 from J; bases not matched to a gene: 10. The CDR3 runs to 15 residues. The DNA of the CDR3 is TGTGCCAGCAACCTCGACAGGGCGCATTACAATGAGCAGTTCTTC. The encoded protein is CASNLDRAHYNEQFF.

This chain links TRBV5-5 with TRBJ2-4, with 12 bases identical to TRBD1. J gave up 6 bases and V 4 bases, and 11 bases lay outside the gene matches. This CDR3 has 17 amino acids. The V gene's germline CDR1 is SGHKS and CDR2 YYEKEE (reference sequence). The CDR3 region has the DNA TGTGCCAGCAGCCTAGCCCGGGACAGGGGGCCGAGAAACATTCAGTACTTC. Translating it yields CASSLARDRGPRNIQYF.

CDR3 sequence reads: CASRQDRVRQPQHF. The CDR3 DNA follows: TGTGCCAGCAGGCAAGACAGGGTGCGCCAGCCCCAGCATTTT. V gene TRBV27 combines with J gene TRBJ1-5; 7 bases fit TRBD1. There are 14 residues in the CDR3. Germline lookup yields CDR1 MNHEY and CDR2 SMNVEV (reference sequence). V shed 6 bases and J 7 bases; nucleotides not matched to a gene: 9.

The V gene is TRBV14, the J gene TRBJ2-5, with D maybe TRBD2 (6 bases). Germline CDR1 SGHDN, CDR2 FVKESK. Trimming removed 4 bases at V and 5 bases at J, with 14 bases between. This CDR3 region has 14 residues. This chain's CDR3 is CASSPAGGKETQYF. The DNA for the CDR3 is TGTGCCAGCAGCCCGGCGGGCGGGAAGGAGACCCAGTACTTC.

The rearrangement joins TRBV27 to TRBJ2-7; the match to TRBD2 covers 10 bases. After removal of 4 bases from V and 3 bases from J, the junction contained 9 bases not matched to a gene. CDR1 is MNHEY and CDR2 is SMNVEV in the germline V gene (reference sequence). The CDR3 is made up of 16 amino acids. The CDR3 is CASSSGLADKVYEQYF. The CDR3 DNA is TGTGCCAGCAGTTCCGGACTAGCGGACAAAGTCTACGAGCAGTACTTC.

CDR3 DNA sequence: TGTGCCAGCAGACCACTCAGGGCCCAGCCCCAGCATTTT. This translates into CASRPLRAQPQHF. This rearrangement joins TRBV6-4 to TRBJ1-5; perhaps TRBD1 as D (5 bases). The CDR3 runs to 13 residues. CDR1 is MRHNA and CDR2 is SNTAGT in the germline V gene. The V gene lost 6 bases and the J gene lost 7 bases, with 13 bases spanning the gap.

The chain carries TRBV6-6 and TRBJ2-7; D not resolved. The CDR3 contains 11 residues. V lost 6 bases and J 7 bases, leaving 10 bases between the germline ends. Germline-derived CDR1 and CDR2 are MNHNY and SVGAGI (reference sequence). CDR3 coding DNA: TGTGCCAGCAGCCCCGGTCCGGAGCAGTACTTC. Its translation: CASSPGPEQYF.